This record covers a single T cell receptor beta chain. The sample is drawn from a study of cytomegalovirus exposure and HLA in healthy donors. PCR was performed using 60 Vbeta and 13 Jbeta primers. The data were produced by immunoSEQ multiplex PCR, yet TCRdb's version contains in-frame clones alone and is incomplete. The profile covers roughly 120,000 clones, with roughly four fifths appearing a single time and approximately 10% taken by the ten largest. Germline V lookup: CDR1 SGHRS, CDR2 YFSETQ. The CDR3 consists of 15 residues. V was clipped by 0 bases and J by 7 bases, with 17 bases between them.

The rearrangement uses TRBV5-1 and TRBJ2-7; no firm D call. The source material was PBMCs. This clonotype was sampled from a male donor in good health and CMV-seropositive. The CDR3 here is CASSLAQDGLGEQYF. CDR3 nucleotides: TGCGCCAGCAGCTTGGCCCAAGACGGTCTAGGAGAGCAGTACTTC.